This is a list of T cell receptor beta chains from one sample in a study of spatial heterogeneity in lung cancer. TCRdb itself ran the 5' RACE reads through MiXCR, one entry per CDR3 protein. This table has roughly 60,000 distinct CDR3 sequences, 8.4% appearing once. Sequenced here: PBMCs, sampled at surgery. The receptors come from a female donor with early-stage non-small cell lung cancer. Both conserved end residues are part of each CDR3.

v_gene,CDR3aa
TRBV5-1,CASSSLGTGEQETQYF
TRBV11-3,CASSLDGSRGPPKNIQYF
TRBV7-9,CASSQGGMSPLHF
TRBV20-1,CSARAIPGQGAPGTEAFF
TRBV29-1,CSVETLGGQETQYF
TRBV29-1,CSVGRAGNEQFF
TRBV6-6,CASTHRDRSYNEQFF
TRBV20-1,CSAKTGDQPQHF
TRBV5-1,CASSLDQIFTGELFF
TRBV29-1,CSVGMGNTEAFF
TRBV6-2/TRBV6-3,CASNQISGGGPLEQFF
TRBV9,CASSVAETYEQYF
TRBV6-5,CASSPRDRGLSNQPQHF
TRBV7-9,CASSRQGGNSPLHF
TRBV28,CASSFLQESTDTQYF
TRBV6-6,CASSTPSGNRETQYF
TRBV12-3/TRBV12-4,CASSWWAGRTGELFF
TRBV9,CASSAPPLAGRETQYF
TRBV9,CASSGREGAQNIQYF
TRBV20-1,CSAPRGPYSNQPQHF
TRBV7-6,CASSLSVAAGGYTF
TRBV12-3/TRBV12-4,CASTETTALGRAFF
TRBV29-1,CSVSYVANYGYTF
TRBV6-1,CASSSTANTGELFF
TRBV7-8,CASSSHGDVIVSNQPQHF
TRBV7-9,CASSFDTEAFF
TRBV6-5,CASSTGTYEQYF
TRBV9,CASSVENMNTEAFF
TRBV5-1,CASSSGPSYEQYF
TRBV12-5,CASGLVLGSTDTQYF
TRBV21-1,CASSKAQLFGANYGYTF
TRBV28,CASSLFQGTGDIQYF
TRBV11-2,CASSQGTGSTDTQYF
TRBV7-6,CASSLGGTESSIQYF
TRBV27,CASSSSGGTDTQYF
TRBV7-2,CASSSQEAYLIF
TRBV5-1,CASSPGTSGQETQYF
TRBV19,CASSIPGLRHEQYF
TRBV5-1,CASSLGGQGPYGYTF
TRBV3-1,CASSQDTAGGIPTGEQYF